This T cell receptor (beta chain) was found in a study of T cell repertoires in cytomegalovirus infection. Points on this clonotype: The antigen is undetermined.

TCRdb fed the reads into MiXCR, producing one record per CDR3 protein. The sample holds 100,000 to 150,000 distinct CDR3 sequences, 32% seen once. Findings and limits, study-wide: The ex vivo response showed dominance by HLA-C-restricted CMV-specific TCR beta clonotypes.

Specimen: CD8+ T cells from cultured PBMCs, collected from culture after CMV antigen stimulation. The clonotype was recovered from a human donor in good health (CMV status not recorded). Some clones in this sample may be carry-over from other donors' samples.

CDR3 sequence (DNA): TGCGCCAGCAGCCTCCGGGGGACCCAGTACTTC. Translated: CASSLRGTQYF. V and J are TRBV4-3 and TRBJ2-5, with TRBD2 as a possible D gene (5 bases). The CDR3 spans 11 residues. Per the germline V gene, CDR1 is LGHNA and CDR2 is YSLEER. With 4 bases removed from V and 7 bases from J, the gap between germline ends came to 7 bases.